Each of the 30 T cell receptor beta chains below was sequenced from the same sample in a study of cytomegalovirus exposure and HLA in healthy donors. The PCR used 60 Vbeta and 13 Jbeta primers. The method was immunoSEQ multiplex PCR; TCRdb's version includes in-frame clones alone and lacks a portion of them. There are approximately 160,000 clones in the sample; approximately 71% occur only once, and around 4.5% lies in the top ten. Sequenced input: PBMCs. The receptor set was obtained from a young woman in good health and CMV-seropositive.

V is TRBV5-1 and J is TRBJ2-7; perhaps TRBD1 as D (5 bases). The CDR3 has 12 residues. CDR1 is SGHRS and CDR2 is YFSETQ in the germline V gene. Trimming removed 4 bases at V and 5 bases at J, with 10 bases between. CDR3 loop: CASSLPGHEQYF. Written as DNA, the CDR3 is TGCGCCAGCAGCCTCCCAGGGCACGAGCAGTACTTC.

The V call is TRBV28, the J call TRBJ1-3; TRBD1 agrees at 8 bases. Germline-derived CDR1 and CDR2 are MDHEN and SYDVKM. There are 15 residues in the CDR3. The junction had 5 bases not matched to a gene; V was cut back by 4 bases and J by 3 bases. CDR3 sequence (DNA): TGTGCCAGCAGTTCTCCCAGGGGGCATGGAAACACCATATATTTT. It is translated as CASSSPRGHGNTIYF. Full variable domain (missing parts from reference TRBV28 and TRBJ1-3): DVKVTQSSRYLVKRTGEKVFLECVQDMDHENMFWYRQDPGLGLRLIYFSYDVKMKEKGDIPEGYSVSREKKERFSLILESASTNQTSMYLCASSSPRGHGNTIYFGEGSWLTVV.

This clone came up a few times. The chain couples TRBV19 to TRBJ2-7; D is possibly TRBD1 (5 bases). V gave up 0 bases and J gave up 2 bases, with 11 bases separating them. There are 15 residues in the CDR3. The germline CDR1 and CDR2 sequences are LNHDA and SQIVND (reference sequence). The CDR3 DNA follows: TGTGCCAGTAGTATAGAGCCAGGGTCCACCTACGAGCAGTACTTC. As protein: CASSIEPGSTYEQYF.

The V and J genes are TRBV6-6 and TRBJ2-5; 8 positions match TRBD2. Germline CDR1 is MNHNY and CDR2 is SVGAGI (reference sequence). Germline trimming cut 6 bases from V and 3 bases from J; bases unmatched to any gene: 3. The CDR3 is 13 amino acids. CDR3 sequence: CASRYGGEETQYF. The DNA for the CDR3 is TGTGCCAGCAGATACGGGGGGGAAGAGACCCAGTACTTC.

DNA of the CDR3: TGTGCCAGCAGATCTACCGGGACAGGGGTCGAGCAGTACTTC. Encoded protein: CASRSTGTGVEQYF. The rearrangement uses TRBV7-2 and TRBJ2-7, with TRBD1 identical over 10 bases. This CDR3 has 14 amino acids. Germline trimming cut 6 bases from V and 6 bases from J; bases unmatched to any gene: 8. Per the germline V gene, CDR1 is SGHTA and CDR2 is FQGNSA.

The chain is built from TRBV7-8 and TRBJ1-4; 8 nucleotides line up with TRBD1. CDR3 length: 19 residues. V was clipped by 5 bases and J by 4 bases; unmatched bases: 18. Per the germline V gene, CDR1 is SGHVS and CDR2 is FQNEAQ. For the CDR3, the DNA is TGTGCCAGCAGCCCTCGACTGGGGCAGGGGGCGTTTGATAATGAAAAACTGTTTTTT. Amino acid sequence: CASSPRLGQGAFDNEKLFF.

This clone was seen only a few times. The rearrangement uses TRBV6-1 and TRBJ2-1; D possibly corresponds to TRBD1 (5 bases). V was pared by 4 bases and J by 4 bases, with 14 bases between. In germline, CDR1 is MNHNS, CDR2 SASEGT. The CDR3 is made up of 15 amino acids. This CDR3 is CASSGGHLGYNEQFF. CDR3 sequence (DNA): TGTGCCAGCAGTGGGGGCCATCTGGGTTACAATGAGCAGTTCTTC.

V gene TRBV4-1 combines with J gene TRBJ2-7; a weak D match, TRBD1 (6 bases). The CDR3 totals 15 residues. V dropped 0 bases and J dropped 2 bases, with 11 bases sitting between them. Germline values: CDR1 MGHRA, CDR2 YSYEKL. The CDR3: CASSQDGTGTYEQYF. CDR3 DNA sequence: TGCGCCAGCAGCCAAGATGGAACAGGGACCTACGAGCAGTACTTC.

CDR3 DNA sequence: TGTGCCAGCAGTTTGTGGGCTAGCGGTTACAATGAGCAGTTCTTC. Amino acids: CASSLWASGYNEQFF. The gene calls are TRBV27 and TRBJ2-1; 7 bases agree with TRBD2. The junction had 6 bases not matched to a gene; V was cut back by 3 bases and J by 4 bases. The CDR3 sequence is 15 residues long. Germline V CDR1 and CDR2: MNHEY, SMNVEV (reference sequence).

J is TRBJ2-1 and V is TRBV11-2, with 11 bases aligning to TRBD2. This CDR3 is built from 15 residues. Trimming removed 5 bases from V and 2 bases from J; junction bases left unmatched: 2. Germline V gives CDR1 SGHAT, CDR2 FQNNGV. As DNA, the CDR3 is TGTGCCAGCAGCGAACTAGCGGGGGCCTACAATGAGCAGTTCTTC. Residues: CASSELAGAYNEQFF.

The chain uses TRBV15 and TRBJ2-1; TRBD2 matches 7 bases. With 6 bases clipped from V and 1 base from J, the junction kept 3 bases outside the gene matches. The CDR3 is 14 amino acids. CDR1 and CDR2 from the germline V gene are LNHNV and YYDKDF (reference sequence). DNA for the CDR3: TGTGCCACCAGTGGGAGGGTTTCCTACAATGAGCAGTTCTTC. It specifies CATSGRVSYNEQFF.

This clone was observed once. Sequence at one end of the junction differs from germline and may be a read error. This chain joins TRBV7-7 and TRBJ2-5, with 7 positions matching TRBD1. Germline CDR1 reads SSHAT; CDR2 reads FNYEAQ (reference sequence). The length of the CDR3 is 15 residues. The CDR3 is CASRPQQGSRETQYF. DNA of the CDR3: TGTGCTAGCAGGCCCCAACAGGGGAGTCGAGAGACCCAGTACTTC.

The gene calls are TRBV15 and TRBJ2-2; no definite D call. The CDR3 contains 13 residues. V was pared by 2 bases and J by 8 bases, with 9 bases between. Looked up from germline, CDR1 is LNHNV and CDR2 is YYDKDF (reference sequence). The CDR3 sequence: CATSRLEEGELFF. The CDR3 DNA is TGTGCCACCAGCAGACTCGAGGAGGGGGAGCTGTTTTTT.

The chain recombines TRBV18 with TRBJ2-5; maybe TRBD1 (6 bases). CDR3 length: 13 residues. CDR1 and CDR2 (germline): KGHSH, LQKENI. Trimming removed 3 bases at V and 1 base at J, with 6 bases between. The CDR3 protein is CASSPGAQETQYF. The CDR3 DNA reads as TGTGCCAGCTCACCGGGGGCCCAAGAGACCCAGTACTTC.

The gene calls are TRBV11-2 and TRBJ2-1; 7 bases are shared with TRBD1. The V gene end was trimmed by 3 bases and the J gene end by 3 bases; junction bases not matched to a gene: 8. From germline, CDR1 is SGHAT and CDR2 FQNNGV. This CDR3 is built from 16 residues. This chain's CDR3 is CASSFNRDRYYNEQFF. The DNA of the CDR3 is TGTGCCAGCAGCTTTAACCGGGACAGATACTACAATGAGCAGTTCTTC. Supplemented by reference TRBV11-2 and TRBJ2-1, the full variable domain reads EAGVAQSPRYKIIEKRQSVAFWCNPISGHATLYWYQQILGQGPKLLIQFQNNGVVDDSQLPKDRFSAERLKGVDSTLKIQPAKLEDSAVYLCASSFNRDRYYNEQFFGPGTRLTVL.

The CDR3 sequence: CASAISSYNSPLHF. The CDR3 bases are TGTGCCAGCGCGATTAGCTCCTATAATTCACCCCTCCACTTT. The chain employs TRBV7-3 and TRBJ1-6; D gene uncertain. This CDR3 spans 14 amino acids. Germline CDR1 is SGHTA and CDR2 is FQGTGA. Trimming took off 8 bases at V and 0 bases at J, with 8 bases between the two ends. The variable domain in full, with the rest retrieved from reference TRBV7-3 and TRBJ1-6, is GAGVSQTPSNKVTEKGKYVELRCDPISGHTALYWYRQSLGQGPEFLIYFQGTGAADDSGLPNDRFFAVRPEGSVSTLKIQRTERGDSAVYLCASAISSYNSPLHFGNGTRLTVT.

The V call is TRBV7-9, the J call TRBJ2-3; TRBD2 aligns across 7 bases. The CDR3 is 16 residues long. With V trimmed by 1 base and J by 2 bases, 6 bases remained unmatched. Germline V CDR1 and CDR2: SEHNR, FQNEAQ (reference sequence). CDR3 in amino acids: CASSLVASGNTDTQYF. The CDR3 region has the DNA TGTGCCAGCAGCTTAGTGGCTAGCGGCAACACAGATACGCAGTATTTT.

This chain uses TRBV6-5 with TRBJ2-7; possible D gene TRBD1, 6 bases. Germline V gene sequence: CDR1 MNHEY, CDR2 SVGAGI. The CDR3 is 15 residues long. The germline V and J ends were trimmed by 2 bases and 2 bases, with 13 bases remaining between them. The CDR3 DNA follows: TGTGCCAGCAGTTACGCGCCAGGGGATGCCTACGAGCAGTACTTC. Amino acids: CASSYAPGDAYEQYF.

This rearrangement joins TRBV19 to TRBJ1-1; 7 bases fit TRBD1. Per germline, CDR1 LNHDA and CDR2 SQIVND (reference sequence). The V gene end was trimmed by 7 bases and the J gene end by 1 base; junction bases not matched to a gene: 6. The CDR3 loop spans 14 amino acids. The CDR3 is CASTLGQANTEAFF. The CDR3 DNA reads as TGTGCCAGTACCCTCGGACAGGCGAACACTGAAGCTTTCTTT.

The chain combines TRBV9 with TRBJ1-1; D uncertain. The CDR3 consists of 14 residues. The germline V gene encodes CDR1 SGDLS and CDR2 YYNGEE. V shed 4 bases and J shed 0 bases, with 10 bases lying between them. The DNA of the CDR3 is TGTGCCAGCAGCAAAGGAGGATTGAACACTGAAGCTTTCTTT. Amino acids: CASSKGGLNTEAFF.

The chain links TRBV11-2 to TRBJ2-7, with 9 bases aligning to TRBD2. The length of the CDR3 is 15 residues. CDR1 and CDR2 from the germline V gene are SGHAT and FQNNGV. J gave up 4 bases and V 1 base, and 5 bases lay outside the gene matches. The CDR3 DNA reads as TGTGCCAGCAGCTTAGGGAATAGCGGGAGATACGAGCAGTACTTC. Protein product: CASSLGNSGRYEQYF.

The chain combines TRBV2 with TRBJ1-6; D not certain. Germline V gene data show CDR1 as SNHLY and CDR2 as FYNNEI. V was pared by 7 bases and J by 10 bases, with 17 bases between. This CDR3 spans 14 amino acids. The CDR3 region has the DNA TGTGCCAGCACCGCCCATGAGTTAGAATCACCCCTCCACTTT. This gives the protein CASTAHELESPLHF.

The chain combines TRBV25-1 with TRBJ2-5; no clear D gene. The J call is uncertain, as TRBJ2-7 better fits the DNA end. Germline V CDR1 and CDR2: MGHDK, SYGVNS. The CDR3 is made up of 15 amino acids. CDR3: CASSGPWPKNYEQYF. The CDR3 nucleotides read TGTGCCAGCAGTGGGCCGTGGCCCAAGAACTACGAGCAGTACTTC.

This rearrangement joins TRBV7-9 to TRBJ1-2; D gene uncertain. The CDR3 contains 13 residues. Per the germline V gene, CDR1 is SEHNR and CDR2 is FQNEAQ (reference sequence). V gave up 5 bases and J gave up 4 bases, with 11 bases separating them. The CDR3 protein is CASSDDTLYGYTF. The CDR3 DNA is TGTGCCAGCAGCGATGACACCCTCTATGGCTACACCTTC. Drawing the rest from reference TRBV7-9 and TRBJ1-2, the complete variable domain is DTGVSQNPRHKITKRGQNVTFRCDPISEHNRLYWYRQTLGQGPEFLTYFQNEAQLEKSRLLSDRFSAERPKGSFSTLEIQRTEQGDSAMYLCASSDDTLYGYTFGSGTRLTVV.

The V and J genes are TRBV27 and TRBJ2-1; the D gene is possibly TRBD2 (6 bases). From germline, CDR1 is MNHEY and CDR2 SMNVEV (reference sequence). V lost 2 bases and J 4 bases, leaving 18 bases between the germline ends. The CDR3 is made up of 17 amino acids. CDR3 coding DNA: TGTGCCAGCAGTTTACACGTTCGGGAGATCGGATACAATGAGCAGTTCTTC. Its translation: CASSLHVREIGYNEQFF.

This clone appeared a few times. The V call is TRBV7-9, the J call TRBJ1-5, with TRBD1 as a possible D gene (6 bases). Looked up from germline, CDR1 is SEHNR and CDR2 is FQNEAQ (reference sequence). This CDR3 has 16 residues. Trimming shortened V by 4 bases and J by 4 bases, and 17 bases separated the two germline ends. The DNA of the CDR3 is TGTGCCAGCAGCTCCTCGGCGGGGGCGAGTAATCAGCCCCAGCATTTT. Its translation: CASSSSAGASNQPQHF.

This clone showed up just a few times. Other DNA sequences in the sample encode the same CDR3. The CDR3 loop reads CASSHSGRQGLRRAFF. DNA of the CDR3: TGTGCCAGCAGCCACTCTGGGCGACAGGGGCTGCGAAGAGCTTTCTTT. The gene calls are TRBV7-9 and TRBJ1-1, with 8 bases fitting TRBD1. Looked up from germline, CDR1 is SEHNR and CDR2 is FQNEAQ (reference sequence). This CDR3 has 16 amino acids. V dropped 5 bases and J dropped 10; count of bases not matched to a gene: 18.

The V call is TRBV30, the J call TRBJ1-2; 7 bases match TRBD1. V lost 5 bases to trimming and J lost 2 bases; unmatched junction nucleotides: 8. From germline, CDR1 is GTSNPN and CDR2 SVGIG (reference sequence). CDR3 length: 14 residues. This CDR3 reads CAWDQGVDNYGYTF. The CDR3 region has the DNA TGTGCCTGGGATCAGGGGGTTGACAACTATGGCTACACCTTC. Filled out from reference TRBV30 and TRBJ1-2, the complete variable domain reads SQTIHQWPATLVQPVGSPLSLECTVEGTSNPNLYWYRQAAGRGLQLLFYSVGIGQISSEVPQNLSASRPQDRQFILSSKKLLLSDSGFYLCAWDQGVDNYGYTFGSGTRLTVV.

This clone was observed a handful of times. The chain has TRBV7-9 and TRBJ2-7; 9 bases line up with TRBD1. This CDR3 region has 13 residues. Germline CDR1 reads SEHNR; CDR2 reads FQNEAQ (reference sequence). J was trimmed by 5 bases and V by 5 bases; bases with no gene match: 4. This CDR3 is CASSPGQGDEQYF. The CDR3 DNA reads TGTGCCAGCAGCCCGGGACAGGGCGACGAGCAGTACTTC.

This clone was seen a handful of times. This rearrangement joins TRBV7-8 to TRBJ2-7, with D possibly matching TRBD1 (8 bases). The germline gives CDR1 SGHVS, CDR2 FQNEAQ. Trimming took off 4 bases at V and 3 bases at J, with 13 bases between the two ends. The CDR3 covers 14 residues. The CDR3 here is CASSSQGGGYEQYF. The DNA of the CDR3 is TGTGCCAGCAGCTCACAGGGGGGGGGCTACGAGCAGTACTTC.